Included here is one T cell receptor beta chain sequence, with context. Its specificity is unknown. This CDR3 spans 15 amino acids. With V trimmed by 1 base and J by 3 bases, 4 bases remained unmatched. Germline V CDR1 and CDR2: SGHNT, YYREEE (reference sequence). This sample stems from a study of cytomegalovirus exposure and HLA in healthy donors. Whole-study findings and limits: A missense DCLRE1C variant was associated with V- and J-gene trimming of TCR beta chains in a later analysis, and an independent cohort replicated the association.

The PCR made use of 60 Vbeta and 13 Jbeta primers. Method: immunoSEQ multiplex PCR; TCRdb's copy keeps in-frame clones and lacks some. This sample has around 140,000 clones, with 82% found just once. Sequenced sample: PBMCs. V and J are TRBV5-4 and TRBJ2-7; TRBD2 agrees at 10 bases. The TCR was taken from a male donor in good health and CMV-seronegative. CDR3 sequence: CASSLLASGSYEQYF. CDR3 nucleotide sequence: TGTGCCAGCAGCTTGCTGGCTAGCGGGAGCTACGAGCAGTACTTC. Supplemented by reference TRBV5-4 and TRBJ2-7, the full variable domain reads ETGVTQSPTHLIKTRGQQVTLRCSSQSGHNTVSWYQQALGQGPQFIFQYYREEENGRGNFPPRFSGLQFPNYSSELNVNALELDDSALYLCASSLLASGSYEQYFGPGTRLTVT.